Listed below are T cell receptor beta chains from one sample, sequenced in a study of CD8 T cells in Susac syndrome. A single record per CDR3 protein comes from TCRdb applying MiXCR to the immunoSEQ multiplex PCR reads. The table shows tens of thousands of distinct CDR3 sequences, with just over 95% occurring only once. Sequences were obtained from CD4+ T cells from PBMCs. These receptors all stem from a human donor with multiple sclerosis. The CDR3 runs from the conserved cysteine through the conserved F or W. The D gene is left open where the match is weak. The size of a clone is reported for some rows only, either as once, few or many, or as a class for expanded clones.

.	TRBD1	TRBV6-1	TRBJ1-2	TGTGCCAGCAGTAGCGGAGGGGACAGGGTCTACTATGGCTACACCTTC	CASSSGGDRVYYGYTF
.	TRBD1	TRBV7-9	TRBJ1-2	TGTGCCAGCAGCTTAGCTTCCGGGACAGCGGGCTACACCTTC	CASSLASGTAGYTF
once	TRBD1	TRBV30	TRBJ1-1	TGTGCCTGGTCCCGGGACAGGGCCACTGAAGCTTTCTTT	CAWSRDRATEAFF
.	.	TRBV12-3/TRBV12-4	TRBJ2-3	TGTGCCAGCAGCTTAGGCACAGATACGCAGTATTTT	CASSLGTDTQYF
.	.	TRBV5-1	TRBJ2-3	TGCGCCAGTCGCCAGGAATCTAGCACAGATACGCAGTATTTT	CASRQESSTDTQYF
.	TRBD1	TRBV6-6	TRBJ1-1	TGTGCCAGCAGTTACCAGACAGGGCCTGAAGCTTTCTTT	CASSYQTGPEAFF
.	.	TRBV5-1	TRBJ2-2	TGCGCCAGCAGCTTATTCAGGGGTCCAAACACCGGGGAGCTGTTTTTT	CASSLFRGPNTGELFF
once	TRBD1	TRBV2	TRBJ2-1	TGTGCCAGCAGTGTATCCACAACAGGGGGTGAGCAGTTCTTC	CASSVSTTGGEQFF
.	TRBD1	TRBV7-2	TRBJ1-2	TGTGCCAGCAGCTTGTATGACAGGGGCCTCTATGGCTACACCTTC	CASSLYDRGLYGYTF
once	.	TRBV7-2	TRBJ1-2	TGTGCCAGCAGCTTGGCAGGGACCTATGGCTACACCTTC	CASSLAGTYGYTF
.	.	TRBV29-1	TRBJ2-4	TGCAGCGTAGCTACAGGGTTGGCCAAAAACATTCAGTACTTC	CSVATGLAKNIQYF
few	.	TRBV12-3/TRBV12-4	TRBJ2-7	TGTGCCAGCAGTTCCGGGACCTCCTACGAGCAGTACTTC	CASSSGTSYEQYF
.	.	TRBV5-6	TRBJ1-1	TGTGCCAGCAGCTTAATAGTGGGGAACACTGAAGCTTTCTTT	CASSLIVGNTEAFF
.	.	TRBV20-1	TRBJ2-2	TGCAGTGCCTCAGGCGCCAAGGGGGGGAACACCGGGGAGCTGTTTTTT	CSASGAKGGNTGELFF
.	.	TRBV2	TRBJ1-1	TGTGCCAGCATGCGGGAATCTGAAGCTTTCTTT	CASMRESEAFF
.	.	TRBV29-1	TRBJ2-7	TGCAGCGTACAGGGGGGGTCCTACGAGCAGTACTTC	CSVQGGSYEQYF